The rows below give T cell receptor beta chains drawn from one sample of a study of blood T cell repertoires in COVID-19. Assay used: immunoSEQ multiplex PCR; TCRdb lists only in-frame clones, some missing. Of about 150,000 clones in the sample, roughly 84% are singletons; the top ten hold around an eighth. The sample taken for sequencing was peripheral blood. Source of these receptors: a man aged 18 to 30 with active or convalescent COVID-19. Each CDR3 is given with its conserved first and last residue. D genes are given only for firm matches. Some rows have no size entry. The others give once, few or many, or a class for an expanded clone.

j_call clone_size v_call d_call cdr3_nt cdr3_aa
TRBJ2-5 once TRBV28 TRBD2 TGTGCCAGCAGCACTCCGGGACTAGCCCTGCAAGAGACCCAGTACTTC CASSTPGLALQETQYF
TRBJ2-7 - TRBV12-3/TRBV12-4 - TGTGCCAGCAGTTTCCGACTATCGAACGAGCAGTACTTC CASSFRLSNEQYF
TRBJ2-7 - TRBV6-5 TRBD1 TGTGCCAGCCCCTCTCCCGGGACAGGGTGTTACGAGCAGTACTTC CASPSPGTGCYEQYF
TRBJ2-7 - TRBV3-1/TRBV3-2 TRBD2 TGTGCCAGCAGCCAAGGGGGACTAGCGGGATTACATTACTTC CASSQGGLAGLHYF
TRBJ2-1 once TRBV11-2 - TGTGCCAGCAGCCGAGGGTCTAAAGAGCAGTTCTTC CASSRGSKEQFF
TRBJ2-3 - TRBV6-2/TRBV6-3 TRBD2 TGTGCCAGCAGTCGCGGGAGGGCCAAGGATACGCAGTATTTT CASSRGRAKDTQYF
TRBJ2-7 - TRBV6-1 TRBD1 TGTGCCAGCAGTGAGGGGCCATTCTCTACACGGACAGGCAGCTCCTACGAGCAGTACTTC CASSEGPFSTRTGSSYEQYF
TRBJ1-6 - TRBV19 - TGTGCCAGTAGTCCCAACAGCGGGGGGCATAATTCACCCCTCCACTTT CASSPNSGGHNSPLHF
TRBJ2-7 - TRBV28 - TGTGCCAGCAGTTCCGGCGGGGACAGCTCCTACGAGCAGTACTTC CASSSGGDSSYEQYF
TRBJ2-5 few TRBV7-9 - TGTGCCAGCAGCACCCGGGGGACCCAGTACTTC CASSTRGTQYF
TRBJ2-7 - TRBV28 - TGTGCCAGCAGGGGAGTCTCCTCGGACGAGCAGTACTTC CASRGVSSDEQYF
TRBJ1-6 once TRBV19 - TGTGCCAGTGGGCCGAGCTCCTATAATTCACCCCTCCACTTT CASGPSSYNSPLHF
TRBJ1-3 - TRBV5-6 TRBD1 TGTGCCAGCAGCCCGGGACAGGGAGGAACCATATATTTT CASSPGQGGTIYF
TRBJ1-6 few TRBV6-1 TRBD1 TGTGCCAGCAGTGAAGTACAGGGGGGGAATTCACCCCTCCACTTT CASSEVQGGNSPLHF
TRBJ2-7 - TRBV7-2 - TGTGCCAGCAGCTTAGGAGGCAGAACCTACGAGCAGTACTTC CASSLGGRTYEQYF
TRBJ1-6 - TRBV9 TRBD1 TGTGCCAGCAGCGTAAGGGACAGGGGAGGTTCTAATTCACCCCTCCACTTT CASSVRDRGGSNSPLHF
TRBJ2-1 - TRBV6-1 TRBD2 TGTGCCAGCAGTGCAACTAGCGGGGGAGATTACAATGAGCAGTTCTTC CASSATSGGDYNEQFF
TRBJ1-1 - TRBV5-4 - TGTGCCAGCAGCCGGATGCAGGACACTGAAGCTTTCTTT CASSRMQDTEAFF
TRBJ1-2 - TRBV19 - TGTGCCAGTAGTATAGGGACAGCTAACTATGGCTACACCTTC CASSIGTANYGYTF
TRBJ1-1 - TRBV7-9 TRBD1 TGTGCCAGCAGCTTGGGACAGGCCCACACTGAAGCTTTCTTT CASSLGQAHTEAFF
TRBJ1-4 - TRBV29-1 - TGCAGCTCCCTACCTGCCCGAGGATGGAATGAAAAACTGTTTTTT CSSLPARGWNEKLFF
TRBJ2-5 - TRBV28 - TGTGCCAGCAGTGTCATGGGGGGGACCCAGTACTTC CASSVMGGTQYF